Presented here are 15 T cell receptor beta chains from one specimen sequenced in a study of T cell repertoires in ileal Crohn's disease. Time point indicated: neoterminal ileum biopsy at postoperative endoscopy, about 6 months after surgery. Some clones are missing from TCRdb's copy, which holds only in-frame ones; the method was immunoSEQ multiplex PCR. The repertoire includes fewer than 13,000 clones, approximately 80% of them detected once, and more than 12% sits in the top ten. Specimen: ileal tissue. These receptors were obtained from an adult with Crohn's disease.

The J gene is TRBJ1-1, the V gene TRBV4-1; D perhaps matches TRBD1 (5 bases). The CDR3 sequence is 15 residues long. Germline lookup yields CDR1 MGHRA and CDR2 YSYEKL. The V end lost 4 bases, the J end lost 3 bases, and 15 bases lay between the germline ends. DNA for the CDR3: TGCGCCAGCAGCCTATTCAGGGTGGCCGACACTGAAGCTTTCTTT. It is translated as CASSLFRVADTEAFF.

V is TRBV2 and J is TRBJ1-1; TRBD1 matches 7 bases. Germline V lookup: CDR1 SNHLY, CDR2 FYNNEI. This CDR3 contains 14 residues. Unmatched junction bases numbered 11, after V lost 8 bases and J lost 5 bases. The CDR3 coding sequence is TGTGCCAGCTCCGTGGGACAGCGAAAAACTGAAGCTTTCTTT. This codes for CASSVGQRKTEAFF.

The rearrangement joins TRBV25-1 to TRBJ2-7; TRBD1 matches at 9 bases. The V and J ends lost 3 bases and 4 bases, in that order; junction bases with no gene match: 7. This CDR3 spans 15 amino acids. Germline CDR1 and CDR2: MGHDK and SYGVNS. The CDR3 loop is CASSERDRVTYEQYF. The CDR3 bases are TGTGCCAGCAGTGAGCGGGACAGGGTTACATACGAGCAGTACTTC.

This clone is large. This chain joins TRBV9 and TRBJ2-3, with 14 bases lining up with TRBD2. The CDR3 length is 16 residues. Germline lookup yields CDR1 SGDLS and CDR2 YYNGEE. The junction had 5 bases not matched to a gene; V was cut back by 3 bases and J by 5 bases. CDR3: CASSAGLAGVGDTQYF. CDR3 DNA sequence: TGTGCCAGCAGCGCGGGACTAGCGGGAGTGGGAGATACGCAGTATTTT.

The CDR3 region has the DNA TGTGCCAGCAGCACGGCCGGGACTAGCGGGATGAAGACCCAGTACTTC. Its protein product is CASSTAGTSGMKTQYF. The chain uses TRBV5-8 and TRBJ2-5, with 13 bases aligning to TRBD2. Germline-derived CDR1 and CDR2 are SGHTS and YDEGEE. The CDR3 is 16 residues long. J gave up 6 bases and V 4 bases, and 9 bases lay outside the gene matches.

The chain combines TRBV11-1 with TRBJ1-2; 7 nucleotides agree with TRBD1. The CDR3 has 14 amino acids. Losses at the gene ends were 2 bases for V and 2 bases for J; bases not matched to a gene: 2. The germline gives CDR1 SGHAT, CDR2 FQDESV (reference sequence). Written as DNA, the CDR3 is TGTGCCAGCAGCTTACTGGGACAGAACTATGGCTACACCTTC. It translates to CASSLLGQNYGYTF.

The rearrangement joins TRBV27 to TRBJ2-3; 13 bases are shared with TRBD2. The CDR3 runs 20 residues. Trimming cost V 4 bases and J 1 base; bases outside gene matches: 14. From germline, CDR1 is MNHEY and CDR2 SMNVEV (reference sequence). For the CDR3, the DNA is TGTGCCAGCAGTTCGCGGGGGACTAGCGGGATTGGCAGTGGCACAGATACGCAGTATTTT. It specifies CASSSRGTSGIGSGTDTQYF.

The chain has TRBV7-9 and TRBJ1-2; 9 bases fit TRBD1. The CDR3 spans 15 residues. Looked up from germline, CDR1 is SEHNR and CDR2 is FQNEAQ (reference sequence). Trimming removed 5 bases from V and 4 bases from J; junction bases left unmatched: 8. CDR3 sequence: CASSLNRGQVYGYTF. Here the CDR3 DNA reads TGTGCCAGCAGCCTGAACAGGGGGCAGGTCTATGGCTACACCTTC.

The chain has TRBV6-1 and TRBJ2-7, with 7 bases lining up with TRBD1. The CDR3 is 13 amino acids. J was trimmed by 3 bases and V by 6 bases; bases with no gene match: 5. Germline values: CDR1 MNHNS, CDR2 SASEGT. The CDR3 loop is CASRNRGNYEQYF. The CDR3 DNA sequence: TGTGCCAGCAGGAACAGGGGCAACTACGAGCAGTACTTC.

This chain connects TRBV15 to TRBJ2-7; TRBD1 aligns across 9 bases. The CDR3 is 14 residues long. Per the germline V gene, CDR1 is LNHNV and CDR2 is YYDKDF (reference sequence). The junction had 8 bases not matched to a gene; V was cut back by 8 bases and J by 3 bases. The CDR3 DNA reads TGTGCCACCCATCCCGGGACAGGGAACTACGAGCAGTACTTC. This codes for CATHPGTGNYEQYF.

This sequence joins TRBV5-1 and TRBJ2-1; 7 bases align to TRBD1. Germline CDR1 is SGHRS and CDR2 is YFSETQ. The ends lost 0 bases at V and 9 bases at J; junction bases unmatched: 6. The CDR3 is made up of 14 amino acids. The CDR3 region has the DNA TGCGCCAGCAGCTTGGACAGGGGTTACGGTGAGCAGTTCTTC. It translates to CASSLDRGYGEQFF. Full variable domain (missing parts from reference TRBV5-1 and TRBJ2-1): KAGVTQTPRYLIKTRGQQVTLSCSPISGHRSVSWYQQTPGQGLQFLFEYFSETQRNKGNFPGRFSGRQFSNSRSEMNVSTLELGDSALYLCASSLDRGYGEQFFGPGTRLTVL.

Only one count was recorded for this clone. The chain is built from TRBV5-4 and TRBJ1-2; 10 bases line up with TRBD1. The trim removed 4 bases at V and 8 bases at J, leaving 8 bases unmatched. The germline V gene has CDR1 SGHNT and CDR2 YYREEE (reference sequence). The CDR3 consists of 14 residues. The CDR3 spells CASSRDRGQGGYTF. DNA for the CDR3: TGTGCCAGCAGCCGTGACAGGGGGCAAGGAGGCTACACCTTC.

The genes are TRBV5-1 and TRBJ1-1; 9 bases are a match to TRBD1. The J segment lost 2 bases and the V segment lost 4 bases, leaving 3 bases of the junction unmatched. Germline CDR1 SGHRS, CDR2 YFSETQ. This CDR3 is built from 14 residues. CDR3 in DNA: TGCGCCAGCAGCAGACAGGGGGGAAACACTGAAGCTTTCTTT. Its translation is CASSRQGGNTEAFF.

The rearrangement links TRBV9 to TRBJ2-5; 9 bases are shared with TRBD1. TRBJ2-7 matches the DNA end more closely, so the J call is doubtful. The CDR3 consists of 14 residues. Germline V gene data show CDR1 as SGDLS and CDR2 as YYNGEE. The CDR3 spells CASSSQGQGYEQYF. CDR3 sequence (DNA): TGTGCCAGCAGCTCCCAGGGACAGGGCTACGAGCAGTACTTC.

This sequence joins TRBV5-5 and TRBJ2-3, with 11 bases lining up with TRBD2. This CDR3 is built from 16 residues. J was trimmed by 0 bases and V by 5 bases; bases with no gene match: 5. From germline, CDR1 is SGHKS and CDR2 YYEKEE (reference sequence). The DNA for the CDR3 is TGTGCCAGCAGTCACATAGCGGGAGGGAGCACAGATACGCAGTATTTT. Its translation: CASSHIAGGSTDTQYF.